The sequence of this T cell receptor (beta chain) was determined in a study of cytomegalovirus exposure and HLA in healthy donors. Overall study findings and caveats: Most TCR sequences proved rare, with some public TCRs found in many donors. Some TCR beta chains (164 of them) were listed as cytomegalovirus-associated. Confirmation in vitro established that a few CMV-associated chains were specific for CMV antigens. The classifier reportedly diagnosed cytomegalovirus status with high specificity and sensitivity.

Here immunoSEQ multiplex PCR was the method, and the copy in TCRdb shows in-frame clones only, minus some. There are approximately 230,000 clones in the sample; about 90% occur only once, and 9.5% to 15% lies in the top ten. In germline, CDR1 is SGHTA, CDR2 FQGNSA. This CDR3 has 12 amino acids. Trimming removed 6 bases at V and 5 bases at J, with 10 bases between. Notes on this clone: Its target is not known.

This TCR came from a man between 18 and 35 years old in good health and CMV-seropositive. The chain combines TRBV7-2 with TRBJ1-2; a possible D gene is TRBD1 (5 bases). The sample was PBMCs. CDR3 in amino acids: CASRGEVYGYTF. The CDR3 nucleotides read TGTGCCAGCAGGGGGGAGGTTTATGGCTACACCTTC. The whole variable domain, remainder taken from reference TRBV7-2 and TRBJ1-2, is GAGVSQSPSNKVTEKGKDVELRCDPISGHTALYWYRQSLGQGLEFLIYFQGNSAPDKSGLPSDRFSAERTGGSVSTLTIQRTQQEDSAVYLCASRGEVYGYTFGSGTRLTVV.